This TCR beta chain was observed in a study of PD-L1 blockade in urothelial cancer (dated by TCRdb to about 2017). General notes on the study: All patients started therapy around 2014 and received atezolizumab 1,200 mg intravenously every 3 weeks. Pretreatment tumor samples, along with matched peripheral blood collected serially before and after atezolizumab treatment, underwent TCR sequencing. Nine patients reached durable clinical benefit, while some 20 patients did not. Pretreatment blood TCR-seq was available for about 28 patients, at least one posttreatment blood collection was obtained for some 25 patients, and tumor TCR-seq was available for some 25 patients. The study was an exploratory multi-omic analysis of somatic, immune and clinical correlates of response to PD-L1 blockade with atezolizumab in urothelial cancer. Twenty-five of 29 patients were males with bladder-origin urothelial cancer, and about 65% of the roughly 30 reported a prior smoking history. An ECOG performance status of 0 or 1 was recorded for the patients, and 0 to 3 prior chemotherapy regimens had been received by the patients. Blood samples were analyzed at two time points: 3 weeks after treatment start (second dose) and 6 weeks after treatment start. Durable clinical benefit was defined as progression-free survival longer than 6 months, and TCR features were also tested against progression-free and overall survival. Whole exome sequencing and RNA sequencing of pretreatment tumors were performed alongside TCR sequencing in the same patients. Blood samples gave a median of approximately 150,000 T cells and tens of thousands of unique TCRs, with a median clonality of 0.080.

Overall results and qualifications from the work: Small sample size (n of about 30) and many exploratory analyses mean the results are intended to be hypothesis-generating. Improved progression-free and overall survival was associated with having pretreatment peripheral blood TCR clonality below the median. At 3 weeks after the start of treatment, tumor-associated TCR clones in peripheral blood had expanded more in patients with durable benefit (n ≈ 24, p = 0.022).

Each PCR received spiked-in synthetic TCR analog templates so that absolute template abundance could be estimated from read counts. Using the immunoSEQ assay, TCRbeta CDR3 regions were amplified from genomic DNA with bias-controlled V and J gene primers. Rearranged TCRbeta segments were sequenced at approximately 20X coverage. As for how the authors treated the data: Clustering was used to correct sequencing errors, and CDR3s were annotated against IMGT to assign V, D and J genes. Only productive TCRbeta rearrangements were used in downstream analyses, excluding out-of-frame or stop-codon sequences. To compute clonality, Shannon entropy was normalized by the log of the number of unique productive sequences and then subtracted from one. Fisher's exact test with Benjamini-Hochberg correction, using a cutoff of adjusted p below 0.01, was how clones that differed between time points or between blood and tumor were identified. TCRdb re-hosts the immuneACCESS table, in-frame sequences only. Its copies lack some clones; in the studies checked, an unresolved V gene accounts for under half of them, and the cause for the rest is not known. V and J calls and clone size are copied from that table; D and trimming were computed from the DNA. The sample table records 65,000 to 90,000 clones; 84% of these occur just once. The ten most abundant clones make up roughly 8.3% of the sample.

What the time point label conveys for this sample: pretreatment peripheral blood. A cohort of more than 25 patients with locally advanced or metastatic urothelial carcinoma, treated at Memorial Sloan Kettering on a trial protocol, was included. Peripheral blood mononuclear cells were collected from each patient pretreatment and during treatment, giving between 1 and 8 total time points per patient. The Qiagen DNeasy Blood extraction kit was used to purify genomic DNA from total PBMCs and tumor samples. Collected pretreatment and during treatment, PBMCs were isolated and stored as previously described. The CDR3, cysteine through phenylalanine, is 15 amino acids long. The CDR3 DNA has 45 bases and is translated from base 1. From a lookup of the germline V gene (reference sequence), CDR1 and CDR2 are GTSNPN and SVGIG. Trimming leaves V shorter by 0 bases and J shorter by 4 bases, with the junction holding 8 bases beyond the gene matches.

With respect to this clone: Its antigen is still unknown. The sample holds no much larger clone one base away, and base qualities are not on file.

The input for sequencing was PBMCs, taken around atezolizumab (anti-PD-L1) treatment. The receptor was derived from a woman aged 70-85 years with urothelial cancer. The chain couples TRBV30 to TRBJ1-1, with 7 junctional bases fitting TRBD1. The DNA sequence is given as TGTGCCTGGAGTGTAAGGAGGGCAGGGGGCACTGAAGCTTTCTTT. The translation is CAWSVRRAGGTEAFF.